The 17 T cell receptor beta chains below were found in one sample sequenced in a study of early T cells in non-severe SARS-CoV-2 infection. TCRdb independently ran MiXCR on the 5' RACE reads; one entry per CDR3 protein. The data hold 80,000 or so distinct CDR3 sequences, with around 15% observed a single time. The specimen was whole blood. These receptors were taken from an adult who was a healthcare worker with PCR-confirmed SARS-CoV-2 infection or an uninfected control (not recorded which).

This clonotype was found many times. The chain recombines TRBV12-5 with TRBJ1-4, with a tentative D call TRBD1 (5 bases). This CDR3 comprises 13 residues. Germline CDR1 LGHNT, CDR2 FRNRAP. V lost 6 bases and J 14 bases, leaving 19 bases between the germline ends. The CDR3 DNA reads TGTGCTAGTGGCACGGCGGGGATGGGGGATCTGTTTTTT. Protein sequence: CASGTAGMGDLFF.

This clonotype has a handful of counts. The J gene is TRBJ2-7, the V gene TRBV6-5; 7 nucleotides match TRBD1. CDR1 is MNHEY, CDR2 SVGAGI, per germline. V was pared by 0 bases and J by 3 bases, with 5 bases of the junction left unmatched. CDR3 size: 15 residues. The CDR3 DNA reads TGTGCCAGCAGTTACTCGCGACAGGGACACTACGAGCAGTACTTC. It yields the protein CASSYSRQGHYEQYF.

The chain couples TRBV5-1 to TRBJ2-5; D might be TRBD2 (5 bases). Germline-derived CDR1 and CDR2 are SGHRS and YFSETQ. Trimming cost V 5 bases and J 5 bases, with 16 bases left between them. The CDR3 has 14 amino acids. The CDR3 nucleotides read TGCGCCAGCAGTCGAGCAGACCCGGGGGAGACCCAGTACTTC. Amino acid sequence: CASSRADPGETQYF.

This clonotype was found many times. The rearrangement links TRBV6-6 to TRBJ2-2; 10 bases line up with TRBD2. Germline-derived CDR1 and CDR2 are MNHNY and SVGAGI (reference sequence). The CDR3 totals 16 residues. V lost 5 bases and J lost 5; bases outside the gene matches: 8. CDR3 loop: CASSPLAGEGTGELFF. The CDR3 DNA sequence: TGTGCCAGCAGTCCTCTAGCGGGAGAGGGAACCGGGGAGCTGTTTTTT.

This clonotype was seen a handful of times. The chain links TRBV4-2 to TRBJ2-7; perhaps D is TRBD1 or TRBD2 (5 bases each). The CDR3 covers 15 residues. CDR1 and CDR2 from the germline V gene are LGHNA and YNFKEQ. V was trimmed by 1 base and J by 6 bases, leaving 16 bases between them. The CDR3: CASSQVGGASLEQYF. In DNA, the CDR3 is TGTGCCAGCAGCCAAGTTGGGGGAGCCTCCCTCGAGCAGTACTTC.

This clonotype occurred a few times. CDR3 bases: TGTGCCAGCAGTCCCGGGACTAGTTCCCCCCAGTACTTC. This codes for CASSPGTSSPQYF. This chain joins TRBV11-2 and TRBJ2-5; 8 bases align to TRBD2. This CDR3 is 13 amino acids long. J gave up 9 bases and V 6 bases, and 9 bases lay outside the gene matches. Germline V gives CDR1 SGHAT, CDR2 FQNNGV. The complete variable domain, with remaining parts taken from reference TRBV11-2 and TRBJ2-5, reads EAGVAQSPRYKIIEKRQSVAFWCNPISGHATLYWYQQILGQGPKLLIQFQNNGVVDDSQLPKDRFSAERLKGVDSTLKIQPAKLEDSAVYLCASSPGTSSPQYFGPGTRLLVL.

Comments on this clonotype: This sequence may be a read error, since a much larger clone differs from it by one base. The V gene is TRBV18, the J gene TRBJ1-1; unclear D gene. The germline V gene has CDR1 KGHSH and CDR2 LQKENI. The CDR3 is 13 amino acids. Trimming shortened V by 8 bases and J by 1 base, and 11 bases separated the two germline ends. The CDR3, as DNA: TGTGCCAGCCCACGGAGTAGGAACACTGAAGCTTTCTTT. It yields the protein CASPRSRNTEAFF.

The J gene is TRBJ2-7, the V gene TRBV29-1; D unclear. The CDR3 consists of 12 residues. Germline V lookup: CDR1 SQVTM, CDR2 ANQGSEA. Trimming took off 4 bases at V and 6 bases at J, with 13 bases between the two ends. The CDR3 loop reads CSVVVPGREQYF. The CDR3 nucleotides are TGCAGCGTTGTGGTCCCGGGTCGCGAGCAGTACTTC.

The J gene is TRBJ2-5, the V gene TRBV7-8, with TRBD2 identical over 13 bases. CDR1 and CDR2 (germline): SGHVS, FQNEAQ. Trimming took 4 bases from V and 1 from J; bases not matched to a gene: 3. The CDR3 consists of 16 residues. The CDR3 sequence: CASSSRLAGGQETQYF. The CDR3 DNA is TGTGCCAGCAGCTCCCGACTAGCGGGGGGCCAAGAGACCCAGTACTTC.

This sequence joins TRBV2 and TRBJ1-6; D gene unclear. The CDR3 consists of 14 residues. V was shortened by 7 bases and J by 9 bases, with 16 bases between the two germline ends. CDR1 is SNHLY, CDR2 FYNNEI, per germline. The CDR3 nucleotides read TGTGCCAGCACGGTTGGGGTTTGGCGTTCACCCCTCCACTTT. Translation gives CASTVGVWRSPLHF.

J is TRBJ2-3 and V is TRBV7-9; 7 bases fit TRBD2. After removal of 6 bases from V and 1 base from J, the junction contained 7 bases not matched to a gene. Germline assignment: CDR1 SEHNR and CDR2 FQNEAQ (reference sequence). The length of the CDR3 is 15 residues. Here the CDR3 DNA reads TGTGCCAGCAGACAGACTAGCTCCGGCACAGATACGCAGTATTTT. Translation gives CASRQTSSGTDTQYF. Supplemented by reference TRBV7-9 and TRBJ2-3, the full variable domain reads DTGVSQNPRHKITKRGQNVTFRCDPISEHNRLYWYRQTLGQGPEFLTYFQNEAQLEKSRLLSDRFSAERPKGSFSTLEIQRTEQGDSAMYLCASRQTSSGTDTQYFGPGTRLTVL.

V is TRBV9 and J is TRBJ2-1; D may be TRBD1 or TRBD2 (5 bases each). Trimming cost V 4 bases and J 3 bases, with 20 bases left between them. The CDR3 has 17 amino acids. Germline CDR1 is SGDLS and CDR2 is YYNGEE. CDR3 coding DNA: TGTGCCAGCAGCCCAGCCCAAGGGACCAAGGGCTACAATGAGCAGTTCTTC. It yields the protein CASSPAQGTKGYNEQFF.

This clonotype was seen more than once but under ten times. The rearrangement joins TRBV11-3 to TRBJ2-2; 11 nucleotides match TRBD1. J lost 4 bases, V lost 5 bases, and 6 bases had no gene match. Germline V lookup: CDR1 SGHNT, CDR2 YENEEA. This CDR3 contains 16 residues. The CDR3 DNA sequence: TGTGCCAGCAGCCCCTGGACAGGGGGCGGCACCGGGGAGCTGTTTTTT. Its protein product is CASSPWTGGGTGELFF.

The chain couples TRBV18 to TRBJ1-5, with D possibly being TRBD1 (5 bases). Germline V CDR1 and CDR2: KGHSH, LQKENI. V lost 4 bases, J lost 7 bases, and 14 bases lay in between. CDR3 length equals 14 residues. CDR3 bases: TGTGCCAGCTCACTGGGCGGGGGGGAGCAGCCCCAGCATTTT. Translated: CASSLGGGEQPQHF.

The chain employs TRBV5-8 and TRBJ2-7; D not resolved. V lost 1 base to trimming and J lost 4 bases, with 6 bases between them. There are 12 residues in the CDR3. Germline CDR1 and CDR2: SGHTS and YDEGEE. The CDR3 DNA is TGTGCCAGCAGCTTGACCCTTTACGAGCAGTACTTC. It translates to CASSLTLYEQYF.

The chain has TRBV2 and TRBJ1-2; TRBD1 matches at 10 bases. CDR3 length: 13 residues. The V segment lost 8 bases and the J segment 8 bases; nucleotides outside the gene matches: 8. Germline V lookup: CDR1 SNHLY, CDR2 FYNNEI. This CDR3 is CASLTGGLGGYTF. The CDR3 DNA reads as TGTGCCAGCCTGACAGGGGGCCTTGGAGGCTACACCTTC.

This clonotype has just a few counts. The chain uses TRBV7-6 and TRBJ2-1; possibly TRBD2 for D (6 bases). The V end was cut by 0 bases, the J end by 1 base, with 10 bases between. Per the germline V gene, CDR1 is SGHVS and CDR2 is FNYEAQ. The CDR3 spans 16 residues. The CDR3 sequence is CASSLAEGRSYNEQFF. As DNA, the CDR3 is TGTGCCAGCAGCTTAGCGGAGGGTCGTTCCTACAATGAGCAGTTCTTC.